These 30 T cell receptor beta chains originate from one sample sequenced in a study of beta chain features in type 1 diabetes. Study-wide results and limits: All four CD4+ subsets from Type 1 diabetes patients carried moderately but significantly shorter TCRB CDR3s.

No cognate antigen is known for these TCRs. Sequenced material consisted of expressed TCRB transcripts (all of the isolated RNA was reverse transcribed). Clones were read by immunoSEQ multiplex PCR, and TCRdb kept only the in-frame ones, dropping some. The data contain 300,000 to 450,000 clones, around an eighth of them singletons. The sequencing sample was made of naive CD4+ T cells from blood. The receptor source for this set is a young woman with type 1 diabetes.

This clone has more than one count but fewer than ten. The DNA of the CDR3 is TGTGCCAGCAGCGTTTTCAGGGAGCAGTACTTC. Translated: CASSVFREQYF. This chain joins TRBV14 and TRBJ2-7; unclear D gene. V was cut by 5 bases and J by 7 bases, with 9 bases left in between. The CDR3 consists of 11 residues. The germline V gene has CDR1 SGHDN and CDR2 FVKESK.

This clone has a handful of counts. The rearrangement joins TRBV4-3 to TRBJ2-2, with no clear D. From germline, CDR1 is LGHNA and CDR2 YSLEER. Between the trimmed V and J ends, which lost 0 bases and 1 base, there was a span of 3 bases. The CDR3 runs 14 residues. The DNA of the CDR3 is TGCGCCAGCAGCCAAGATCAGAACACCGGGGAGCTGTTTTTT. It translates to CASSQDQNTGELFF.

The rearrangement links TRBV18 to TRBJ2-1; no clear D. This CDR3 region has 15 residues. Germline lookup yields CDR1 KGHSH and CDR2 LQKENI. V lost 6 bases and J lost 0, with 12 bases in between. The CDR3 DNA is TGTGCCAGCTCTCCCAGTTGGAGCTCCTACAATGAGCAGTTCTTC. The encoded protein is CASSPSWSSYNEQFF.

A few counts support this clone. The rearrangement uses TRBV10-3 and TRBJ2-3, with D tentatively TRBD2 (6 bases). CDR1 is ENHRY and CDR2 is SYGVKD in the germline V gene. The V end was cut by 7 bases, the J end by 3 bases, with 11 bases between. This CDR3 contains 13 residues. The DNA for the CDR3 is TGTGCCATCACTGGCGGGGTTACAGATACGCAGTATTTT. Amino acids: CAITGGVTDTQYF.

This clone was seen a handful of times. The chain carries TRBV18 and TRBJ1-2, with D possibly TRBD1 on 5 matching bases. Germline CDR1 KGHSH, CDR2 LQKENI. V was pared by 3 bases and J by 4 bases, with 21 bases between. The CDR3 is 17 amino acids. CDR3 coding DNA: TGTGCCAGCTCACCTACCTTCCAGGGTTACACGGCCTATGGCTACACCTTC. The encoded protein is CASSPTFQGYTAYGYTF.

The gene calls are TRBV11-2 and TRBJ1-2, with D perhaps TRBD1 (5 bases). Trimming cost V 0 bases and J 4 bases, with 15 bases left between them. Looked up from germline, CDR1 is SGHAT and CDR2 is FQNNGV. CDR3 length equals 16 residues. Here the CDR3 reads CASSLDRQGSLYGYTF. The CDR3 nucleotides read TGTGCCAGCAGCTTAGATAGGCAGGGAAGCCTCTATGGCTACACCTTC.

The chain uses TRBV7-2 and TRBJ1-5, with 7 bases matching TRBD1. With V trimmed by 5 bases and J by 2 bases, 6 bases remained unmatched. Germline V gene lookup returns CDR1 SGHTA and CDR2 FQGNSA. The CDR3 totals 15 residues. CDR3 sequence reads: CASSQNRGGNQPQHF. CDR3 DNA: TGTGCCAGCAGCCAAAACAGGGGTGGCAATCAGCCCCAGCATTTT.

This clone has more than one count but fewer than ten. The CDR3 sequence: CASSLGALPTYEQYF. The CDR3 DNA is TGTGCCAGCAGCTTGGGGGCCCTACCTACCTACGAGCAGTACTTC. This chain joins TRBV5-4 and TRBJ2-7; unclear D gene. The V end lost 0 bases, the J end lost 2 bases, and 12 bases lay between the germline ends. This CDR3 is built from 15 residues. Germline V CDR1 and CDR2: SGHNT, YYREEE (reference sequence).

The J gene is TRBJ2-5, the V gene TRBV11-3; 10 bases are shared with TRBD1. This CDR3 has 13 residues. Germline values: CDR1 SGHNT, CDR2 YENEEA. J was trimmed by 5 bases and V by 4 bases; bases with no gene match: 1. The CDR3 DNA reads TGTGCCAGCAGCTCGGACAGGGGGGAGACCCAGTACTTC. It encodes CASSSDRGETQYF.

In this sample, this clone turned up a few times. V and J are TRBV28 and TRBJ2-7; 8 nucleotides align to TRBD1. The CDR3 has 14 residues. Germline V lookup: CDR1 MDHEN, CDR2 SYDVKM. V was clipped by 5 bases and J by 7 bases; unmatched bases: 10. The CDR3 region is CASSQPGGAGEQYF. CDR3 nucleotides: TGTGCCAGCAGTCAACCAGGGGGCGCGGGGGAGCAGTACTTC.

DNA for the CDR3: TGCAGTGCTAGGGAGGGCAGAGAGCAGTTCTTC. Its translation is CSAREGREQFF. The chain employs TRBV20-1 and TRBJ2-1, with a tentative D call TRBD2 (6 bases). Germline assignment: CDR1 DFQATT and CDR2 SNEGSKA (reference sequence). The length of the CDR3 is 11 residues. The V end was cut by 3 bases, the J end by 10 bases, with 10 bases between.

This rearrangement joins TRBV28 to TRBJ1-2; no firm D call. The germline V and J ends were trimmed by 0 bases and 8 bases, with 13 bases remaining between them. CDR1 and CDR2 (germline): MDHEN, SYDVKM. This CDR3 is 14 amino acids long. In DNA form, the CDR3 reads TGTGCCAGCAGTTTATGGAATTTAAACATCGGCTACACCTTC. As protein: CASSLWNLNIGYTF.

This clone was observed a handful of times. The chain recombines TRBV5-1 with TRBJ1-3; D might be TRBD1 (6 bases). Germline values: CDR1 SGHRS, CDR2 YFSETQ. V lost 0 bases and J 6 bases, leaving 10 bases between the germline ends. CDR3 size: 14 residues. The CDR3 DNA reads TGCGCCAGCAGCTTGGATACAGGGATAAACACCATATATTTT. Its translation is CASSLDTGINTIYF.

The chain couples TRBV4-3 to TRBJ2-5, with 14 bases lining up with TRBD2. The CDR3 runs 17 residues. J was trimmed by 4 bases and V by 1 base; bases with no gene match: 5. CDR1 is LGHNA and CDR2 is YSLEER in the germline V gene. This chain's CDR3 is CASSQASGLAGVETQYF. The CDR3 nucleotides read TGCGCCAGCAGCCAAGCGTCGGGACTAGCGGGGGTAGAGACCCAGTACTTC.

The V and J genes are TRBV6-6 and TRBJ2-7; weak D call: TRBD2 (5 bases). Germline CDR1 reads MNHNY; CDR2 reads SVGAGI (reference sequence). The CDR3 spans 12 residues. Trimming shortened V by 6 bases and J by 5 bases, and 11 bases separated the two germline ends. The CDR3, as DNA: TGTGCCAGCAGACTAGGTGATAACGAGCAGTACTTC. Its protein product is CASRLGDNEQYF.

There are a few counts of this clone. This chain connects TRBV2 to TRBJ1-5; D is undetermined. Deletions cut 6 bases from V and 3 bases from J, with 9 bases between. CDR3 length equals 13 residues. CDR1 and CDR2 (germline): SNHLY, FYNNEI. CDR3 DNA sequence: TGTGCCAGCAGGCCGAGGCCCAATCAGCCCCAGCATTTT. It is translated as CASRPRPNQPQHF. Filled out from reference TRBV2 and TRBJ1-5, the complete variable domain reads EPEVTQTPSHQVTQMGQEVILRCVPISNHLYFYWYRQILGQKVEFLVSFYNNEISEKSEIFDDQFSVERPDGSNFTLKIRSTKLEDSAMYFCASRPRPNQPQHFGDGTRLSIL.

The table lists this clone with a few counts. The chain combines TRBV2 with TRBJ1-5; D is undetermined. Germline loops: CDR1 SNHLY, CDR2 FYNNEI. V lost 3 bases and J lost 4, with 10 bases in between. The CDR3 length is 14 residues. The CDR3 DNA is TGTGCCAGCAGTGACCCCCGAGGAAATCAGCCCCAGCATTTT. Its protein is CASSDPRGNQPQHF.

The V gene is TRBV5-1, the J gene TRBJ2-7; D is possibly TRBD2 (6 bases). Germline CDR1 and CDR2: SGHRS and YFSETQ. V lost 4 bases and J 4 bases, leaving 9 bases between the germline ends. CDR3 length: 12 amino acids. The CDR3 reads CASSRDWYEQYF. Here the CDR3 DNA reads TGCGCCAGCAGCCGGGACTGGTACGAGCAGTACTTC.

The chain uses TRBV15 and TRBJ2-6; D is unresolved. The V gene's germline CDR1 is LNHNV and CDR2 YYDKDF (reference sequence). Trimming removed 1 base at V and 1 base at J, with 11 bases between. The length of the CDR3 is 17 residues. The CDR3 here is CATSRVWSKSGANVLTF. Written as DNA, the CDR3 is TGTGCCACCAGCAGAGTTTGGTCTAAGTCTGGGGCCAACGTCCTGACTTTC.

The sample holds a few counts of this clone. The chain is built from TRBV19 and TRBJ2-3, with 8 nucleotides matching TRBD2. The germline CDR1 and CDR2 sequences are LNHDA and SQIVND (reference sequence). V trimming: 6 bases; J trimming: 0 bases; junction bases outside the gene matches: 11. This CDR3 comprises 17 residues. The CDR3 DNA reads as TGTGCCAGTAGGCCAGGGACTGGCGGGGGGAGCACAGATACGCAGTATTTT. This translates into CASRPGTGGGSTDTQYF.

This clone was seen only a few times. V is TRBV7-2 and J is TRBJ2-7; TRBD2 agrees at 7 bases. The CDR3 loop spans 15 amino acids. The V gene's germline CDR1 is SGHTA and CDR2 FQGNSA. Trimming took 5 bases from V and 2 from J; bases not matched to a gene: 9. The CDR3 protein is CASSRSGTNPYEQYF. As DNA, the CDR3 is TGTGCCAGCAGCCGATCCGGGACTAATCCCTACGAGCAGTACTTC.

This clone has more than one count but fewer than ten. V usage is TRBV11-1 and J usage is TRBJ2-7; 7 bases agree with TRBD1. Germline trimming cut 5 bases from V and 2 bases from J; bases unmatched to any gene: 9. Germline assignment: CDR1 SGHAT and CDR2 FQDESV (reference sequence). The CDR3 is 15 amino acids. CDR3 coding DNA: TGTGCCAGCAGCCCCGGGGACAGTTGGGCCTACGAGCAGTACTTC. Translated, it gives CASSPGDSWAYEQYF.

The V gene is TRBV7-9, the J gene TRBJ2-7, with 10 bases that match TRBD2. Germline CDR1 reads SEHNR; CDR2 reads FQNEAQ (reference sequence). The CDR3 has 15 residues. Trimming removed 0 bases from V and 5 bases from J; junction bases left unmatched: 4. The CDR3 loop reads CASSLALLAGNEQYF. The CDR3 region has the DNA TGTGCCAGCAGCTTAGCTTTACTAGCGGGAAACGAGCAGTACTTC.

This clone was observed a handful of times. V and J are TRBV30 and TRBJ2-5, with a tentative D call TRBD1 (5 bases). Germline V lookup: CDR1 GTSNPN, CDR2 SVGIG (reference sequence). V lost 0 bases and J 2 bases, leaving 13 bases between the germline ends. CDR3 length equals 15 residues. CDR3 sequence (DNA): TGTGCCTGGAGTGTAATGTTTGGGGCTCAAGAGACCCAGTACTTC. Translation gives CAWSVMFGAQETQYF.

This clone has only a few counts. The V and J genes are TRBV6-6 and TRBJ2-7, with TRBD1 as a possible D gene (8 bases). The germline CDR1 and CDR2 sequences are MNHNY and SVGAGI (reference sequence). V gave up 6 bases and J gave up 5 bases, with 11 bases separating them. The CDR3 runs to 12 residues. CDR3 in amino acids: CASRTGGDEQYF. The CDR3 DNA reads TGTGCCAGCAGAACAGGGGGGGACGAGCAGTACTTC.

V is TRBV5-6 and J is TRBJ2-5; D may be TRBD1 (6 bases). The CDR3 sequence is 14 residues long. Per the germline V gene, CDR1 is SGHDT and CDR2 is YYEEEE. Deletions cut 4 bases from V and 2 bases from J, with 12 bases between. As DNA, the CDR3 is TGTGCCAGCAGCAACCTGGACAGACAAGAGACCCAGTACTTC. Translated: CASSNLDRQETQYF. The full variable domain, completed using reference TRBV5-6 and TRBJ2-5, is DAGVTQSPTHLIKTRGQQVTLRCSPKSGHDTVSWYQQALGQGPQFIFQYYEEEERQRGNFPDRFSGHQFPNYSSELNVNALLLGDSALYLCASSNLDRQETQYFGPGTRLLVL.

This clone was counted between two and nine times. V usage is TRBV19 and J usage is TRBJ1-6; D unresolved. Germline CDR1 LNHDA, CDR2 SQIVND (reference sequence). The V and J ends lost 7 bases and 8 bases respectively, with 18 bases between them. CDR3 length: 15 residues. The CDR3 sequence: CASTNRNSPYSPLHF. DNA for the CDR3: TGTGCCAGTACTAATCGGAACAGCCCCTATTCACCCCTCCACTTT.

This rearrangement joins TRBV19 to TRBJ1-5; 7 positions agree with TRBD1. Looked up from germline, CDR1 is LNHDA and CDR2 is SQIVND (reference sequence). The V segment lost 5 bases and the J segment 6 bases; nucleotides outside the gene matches: 4. The CDR3 runs 13 residues. The CDR3 sequence is CASSATGVQPQHF. Written as DNA, the CDR3 is TGTGCCAGTAGTGCAACAGGGGTTCAGCCCCAGCATTTT.

The chain joins TRBV7-2 to TRBJ1-5, with TRBD1 as a possible D gene (5 bases). Trimming took off 0 bases at V and 4 bases at J, with 10 bases between the two ends. Germline CDR1 SGHTA, CDR2 FQGNSA. This CDR3 spans 15 amino acids. As DNA, the CDR3 is TGTGCCAGCAGCTTAGCTGGACACCTTAATCAGCCCCAGCATTTT. Translating gives CASSLAGHLNQPQHF.

V is TRBV11-2 and J is TRBJ2-7, with unresolved D. The CDR3 consists of 11 residues. The V end lost 4 bases, the J end lost 5 bases, and 6 bases lay between the germline ends. Germline V gene lookup returns CDR1 SGHAT and CDR2 FQNNGV. For the CDR3, the DNA is TGTGCCAGCAGCTCGGTGGACGAGCAGTACTTC. It codes for CASSSVDEQYF.